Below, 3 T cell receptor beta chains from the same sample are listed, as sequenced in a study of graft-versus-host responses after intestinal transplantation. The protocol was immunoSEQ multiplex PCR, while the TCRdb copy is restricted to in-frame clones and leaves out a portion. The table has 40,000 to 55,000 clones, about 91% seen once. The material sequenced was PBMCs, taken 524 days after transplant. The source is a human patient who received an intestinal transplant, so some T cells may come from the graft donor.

CDR3 amino acids: CASSQDPPNEQFF. CDR3 nucleotide sequence: TGCGCCAGCAGCCAAGACCCTCCCAATGAGCAGTTCTTC. J is TRBJ2-1 and V is TRBV4-3; D remains unclear. The CDR3 is 13 residues long. The V gene lost 0 bases and the J gene lost 6 bases, with 6 bases spanning the gap. The germline gives CDR1 LGHNA, CDR2 YSLEER.

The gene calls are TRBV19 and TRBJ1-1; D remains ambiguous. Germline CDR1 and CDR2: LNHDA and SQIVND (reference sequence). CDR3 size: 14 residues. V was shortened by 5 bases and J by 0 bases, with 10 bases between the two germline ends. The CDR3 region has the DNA TGTGCCAGTAGTCTCGGACTTTTGAACACTGAAGCTTTCTTT. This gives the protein CASSLGLLNTEAFF.

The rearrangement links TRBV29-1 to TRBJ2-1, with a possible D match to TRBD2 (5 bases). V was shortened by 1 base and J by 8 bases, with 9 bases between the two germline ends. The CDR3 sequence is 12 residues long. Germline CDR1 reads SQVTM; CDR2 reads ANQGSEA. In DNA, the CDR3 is TGCAGCGTTGAAGGGAGGAGCGATGAGCAGTTCTTC. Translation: CSVEGRSDEQFF.